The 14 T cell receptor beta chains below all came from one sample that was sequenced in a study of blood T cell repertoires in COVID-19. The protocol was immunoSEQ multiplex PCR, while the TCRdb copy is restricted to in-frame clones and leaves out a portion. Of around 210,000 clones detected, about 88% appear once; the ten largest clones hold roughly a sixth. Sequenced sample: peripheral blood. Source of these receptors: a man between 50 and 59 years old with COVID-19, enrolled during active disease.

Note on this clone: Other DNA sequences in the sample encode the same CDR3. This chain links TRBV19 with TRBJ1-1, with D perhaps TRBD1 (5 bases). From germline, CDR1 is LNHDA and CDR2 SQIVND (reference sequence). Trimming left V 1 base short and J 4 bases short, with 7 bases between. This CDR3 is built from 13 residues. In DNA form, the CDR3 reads TGTGCCAGTAGTATAGGCAGGGCCACTGAAGCTTTCTTT. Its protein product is CASSIGRATEAFF.

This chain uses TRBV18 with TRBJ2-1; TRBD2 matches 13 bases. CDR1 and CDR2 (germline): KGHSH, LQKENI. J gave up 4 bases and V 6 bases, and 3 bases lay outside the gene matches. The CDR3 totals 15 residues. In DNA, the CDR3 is TGTGCCAGCTCTCGGACTAGCGGGGGTTACAATGAGCAGTTCTTC. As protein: CASSRTSGGYNEQFF.

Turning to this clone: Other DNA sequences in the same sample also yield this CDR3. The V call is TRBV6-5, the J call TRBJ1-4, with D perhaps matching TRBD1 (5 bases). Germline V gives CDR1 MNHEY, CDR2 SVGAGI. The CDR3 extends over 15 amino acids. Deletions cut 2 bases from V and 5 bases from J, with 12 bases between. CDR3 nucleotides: TGTGCCAGCAGTTACGGTCGGCGGGGGAATGAAAAACTGTTTTTT. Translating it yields CASSYGRRGNEKLFF.

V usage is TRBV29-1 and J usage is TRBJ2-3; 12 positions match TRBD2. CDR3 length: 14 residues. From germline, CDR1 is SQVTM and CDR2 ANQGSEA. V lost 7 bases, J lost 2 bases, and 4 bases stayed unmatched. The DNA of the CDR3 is TGCAGCGGCGGACTAGCGGGAACCACAGATACGCAGTATTTT. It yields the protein CSGGLAGTTDTQYF.

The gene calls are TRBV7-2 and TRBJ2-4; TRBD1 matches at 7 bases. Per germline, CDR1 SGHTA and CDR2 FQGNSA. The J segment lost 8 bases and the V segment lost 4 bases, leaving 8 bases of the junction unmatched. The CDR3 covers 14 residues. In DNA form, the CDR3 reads TGTGCCAGCAGCTCCAACAGGGGTGCGGACATTCAGTACTTC. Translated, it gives CASSSNRGADIQYF.

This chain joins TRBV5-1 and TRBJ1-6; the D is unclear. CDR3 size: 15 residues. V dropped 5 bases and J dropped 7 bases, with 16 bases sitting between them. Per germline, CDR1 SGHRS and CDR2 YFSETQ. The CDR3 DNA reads TGCGCCAGCAGACAGTCCAATACGGCGAATTCACCCCTCCACTTT. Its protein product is CASRQSNTANSPLHF.

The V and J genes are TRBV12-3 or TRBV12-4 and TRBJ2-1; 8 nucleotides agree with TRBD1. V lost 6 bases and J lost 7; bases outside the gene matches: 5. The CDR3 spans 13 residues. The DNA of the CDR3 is TGTGCCAGCAGACGGACAGGGAAGAATGAGCAGTTCTTC. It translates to CASRRTGKNEQFF.

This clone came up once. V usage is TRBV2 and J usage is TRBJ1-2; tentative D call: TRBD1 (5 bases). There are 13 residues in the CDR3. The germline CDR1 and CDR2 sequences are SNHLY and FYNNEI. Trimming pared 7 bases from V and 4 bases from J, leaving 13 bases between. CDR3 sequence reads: CASKTGGLYGYTF. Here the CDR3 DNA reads TGTGCCAGCAAAACCGGGGGTCTCTATGGCTACACCTTC.

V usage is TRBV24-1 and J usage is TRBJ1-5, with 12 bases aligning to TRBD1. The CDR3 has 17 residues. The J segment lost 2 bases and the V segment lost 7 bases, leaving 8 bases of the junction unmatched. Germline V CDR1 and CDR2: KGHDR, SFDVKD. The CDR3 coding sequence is TGTGCCACCAGCACGGGACAGGGGGCAGAGGGCAATCAGCCCCAGCATTTT. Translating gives CATSTGQGAEGNQPQHF.

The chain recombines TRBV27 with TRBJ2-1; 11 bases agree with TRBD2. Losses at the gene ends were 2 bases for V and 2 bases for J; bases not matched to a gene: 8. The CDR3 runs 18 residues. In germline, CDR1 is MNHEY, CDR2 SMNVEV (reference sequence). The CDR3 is CASSLAVASGRPYNEQFF. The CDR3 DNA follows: TGTGCCAGCAGTTTAGCGGTGGCTAGCGGGAGGCCCTACAATGAGCAGTTCTTC.

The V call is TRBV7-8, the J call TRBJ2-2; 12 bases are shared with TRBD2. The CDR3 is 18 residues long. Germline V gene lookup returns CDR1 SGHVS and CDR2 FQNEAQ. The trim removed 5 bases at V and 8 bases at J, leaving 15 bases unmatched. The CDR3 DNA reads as TGTGCCAGCAGCAGACGACTAGCGGGAGCCTCCCTTGCTGGGGAGCTGTTTTTT. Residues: CASSRRLAGASLAGELFF. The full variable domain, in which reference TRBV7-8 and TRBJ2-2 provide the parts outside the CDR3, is GAGVSQSPRYKVAKRGQDVALRCDPISGHVSLFWYQQALGQGPEFLTYFQNEAQLDKSGLPSDRFFAERPEGSVSTLKIQRTQQEDSAVYLCASSRRLAGASLAGELFFGEGSRLTVL.

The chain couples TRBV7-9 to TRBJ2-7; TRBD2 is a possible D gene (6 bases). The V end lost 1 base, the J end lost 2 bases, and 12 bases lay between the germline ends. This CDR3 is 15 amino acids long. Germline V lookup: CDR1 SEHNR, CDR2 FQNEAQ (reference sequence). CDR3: CASSLGRGFAYEQYF. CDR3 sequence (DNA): TGTGCCAGCAGCTTAGGGAGGGGATTTGCCTACGAGCAGTACTTC.

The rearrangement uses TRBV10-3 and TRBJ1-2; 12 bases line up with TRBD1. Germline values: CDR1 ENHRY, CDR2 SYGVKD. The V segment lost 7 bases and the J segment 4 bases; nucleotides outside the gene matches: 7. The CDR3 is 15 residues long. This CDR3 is CAINDRDRGLYGYTF. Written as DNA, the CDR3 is TGTGCCATCAACGATCGGGACAGGGGGCTCTATGGCTACACCTTC.

The CDR3 DNA reads as TGTGCCATCAGTGAGTCAAGGGGGAACACCGGGGAGCTGTTTTTT. Translation gives CAISESRGNTGELFF. The chain combines TRBV10-3 with TRBJ2-2; TRBD1 is a possible D gene (5 bases). CDR3 length: 15 residues. The germline gives CDR1 ENHRY, CDR2 SYGVKD. With 0 bases removed from V and 1 base from J, the gap between germline ends came to 6 bases.